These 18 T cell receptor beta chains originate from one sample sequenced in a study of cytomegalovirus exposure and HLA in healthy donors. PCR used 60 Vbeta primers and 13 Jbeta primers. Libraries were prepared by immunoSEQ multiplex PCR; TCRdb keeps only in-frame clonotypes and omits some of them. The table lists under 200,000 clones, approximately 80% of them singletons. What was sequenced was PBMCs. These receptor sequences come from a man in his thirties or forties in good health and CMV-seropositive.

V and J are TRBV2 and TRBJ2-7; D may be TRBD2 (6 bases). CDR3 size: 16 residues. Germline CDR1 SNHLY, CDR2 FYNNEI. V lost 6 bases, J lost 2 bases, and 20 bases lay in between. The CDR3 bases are TGTGCCAGCAGGAAGACACCGGGACTGCAACCCTACGAGCAGTACTTC. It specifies CASRKTPGLQPYEQYF.

The CDR3 reads CASSLVFRGQLDYNSPLHF. The CDR3 region has the DNA TGTGCCAGCAGCTTAGTGTTCAGGGGGCAGCTTGATTATAATTCACCCCTCCACTTT. This rearrangement joins TRBV11-2 to TRBJ1-6, with 8 positions matching TRBD1. This CDR3 spans 19 amino acids. The trim removed 1 base at V and 4 bases at J, leaving 12 bases unmatched. Germline V gene data show CDR1 as SGHAT and CDR2 as FQNNGV.

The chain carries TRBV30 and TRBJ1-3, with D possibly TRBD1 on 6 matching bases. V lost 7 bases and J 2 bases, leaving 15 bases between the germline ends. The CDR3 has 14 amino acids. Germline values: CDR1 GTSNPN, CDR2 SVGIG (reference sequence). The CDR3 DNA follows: TGTGCCTCGCTCGACAGGTACGCTGGAAACACCATATATTTT. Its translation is CASLDRYAGNTIYF.

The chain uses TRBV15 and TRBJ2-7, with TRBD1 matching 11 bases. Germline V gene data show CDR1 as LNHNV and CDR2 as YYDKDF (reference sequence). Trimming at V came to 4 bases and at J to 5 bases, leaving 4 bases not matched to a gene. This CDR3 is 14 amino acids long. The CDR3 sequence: CATSTGQGADEQYF. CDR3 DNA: TGTGCCACCAGCACCGGACAGGGGGCGGACGAGCAGTACTTC.

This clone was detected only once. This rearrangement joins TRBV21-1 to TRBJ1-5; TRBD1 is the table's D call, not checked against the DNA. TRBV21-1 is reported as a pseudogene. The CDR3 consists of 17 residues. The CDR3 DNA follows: TGTGCCAGCAGCAAAGAGACAGGGGGCCGGATCAATCAGCCCCAGCATTTT. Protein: CASSKETGGRINQPQHF.

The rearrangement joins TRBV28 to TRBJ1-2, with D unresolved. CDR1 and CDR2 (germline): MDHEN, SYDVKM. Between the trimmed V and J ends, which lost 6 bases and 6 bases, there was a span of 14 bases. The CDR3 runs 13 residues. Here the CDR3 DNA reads TGTGCCAGCAGATCAGTGGGAGAGAATGGCTACACCTTC. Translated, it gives CASRSVGENGYTF.

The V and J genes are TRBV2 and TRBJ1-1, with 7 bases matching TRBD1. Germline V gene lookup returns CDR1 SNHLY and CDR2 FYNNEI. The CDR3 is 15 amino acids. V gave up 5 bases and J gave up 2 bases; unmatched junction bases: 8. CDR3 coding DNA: TGTGCCAGCAGTCAGGAGACAGGGTACAACACTGAAGCTTTCTTT. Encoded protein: CASSQETGYNTEAFF.

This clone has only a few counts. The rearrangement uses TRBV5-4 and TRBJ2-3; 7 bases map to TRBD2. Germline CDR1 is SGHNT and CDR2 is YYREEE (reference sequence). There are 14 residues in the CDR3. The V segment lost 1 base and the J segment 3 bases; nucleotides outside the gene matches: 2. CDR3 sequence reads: CASSLRGGTDTQYF. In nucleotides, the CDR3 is TGTGCCAGCAGCTTGAGGGGAGGGACAGATACGCAGTATTTT. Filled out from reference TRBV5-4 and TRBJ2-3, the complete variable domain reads ETGVTQSPTHLIKTRGQQVTLRCSSQSGHNTVSWYQQALGQGPQFIFQYYREEENGRGNFPPRFSGLQFPNYSSELNVNALELDDSALYLCASSLRGGTDTQYFGPGTRLTVL.

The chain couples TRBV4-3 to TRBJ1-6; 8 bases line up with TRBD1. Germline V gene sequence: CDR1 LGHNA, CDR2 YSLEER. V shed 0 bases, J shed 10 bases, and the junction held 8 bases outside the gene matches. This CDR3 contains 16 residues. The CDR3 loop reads CASSQDQQGAYSPLHF. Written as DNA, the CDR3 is TGCGCCAGCAGCCAAGATCAGCAGGGGGCGTACTCACCCCTCCACTTT.

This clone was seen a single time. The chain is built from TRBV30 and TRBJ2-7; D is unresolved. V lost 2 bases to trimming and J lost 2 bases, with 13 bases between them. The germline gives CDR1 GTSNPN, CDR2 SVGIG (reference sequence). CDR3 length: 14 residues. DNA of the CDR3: TGTGCCTGGAGTAGTGACATCCGAGCCTACGAGCAGTACTTC. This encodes CAWSSDIRAYEQYF.

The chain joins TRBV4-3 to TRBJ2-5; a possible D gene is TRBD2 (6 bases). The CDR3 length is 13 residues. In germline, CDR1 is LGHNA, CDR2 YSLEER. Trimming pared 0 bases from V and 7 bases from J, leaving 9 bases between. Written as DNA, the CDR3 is TGCGCCAGCAGCCAAGAGGAGGGTGGGACCCAGTACTTC. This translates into CASSQEEGGTQYF.

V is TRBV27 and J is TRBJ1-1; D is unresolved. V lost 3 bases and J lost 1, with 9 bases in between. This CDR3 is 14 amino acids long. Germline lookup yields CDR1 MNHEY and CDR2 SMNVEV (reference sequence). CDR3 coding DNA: TGTGCCAGCAGTTTTGAGGGCGGGAACACTGAAGCTTTCTTT. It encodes CASSFEGGNTEAFF.

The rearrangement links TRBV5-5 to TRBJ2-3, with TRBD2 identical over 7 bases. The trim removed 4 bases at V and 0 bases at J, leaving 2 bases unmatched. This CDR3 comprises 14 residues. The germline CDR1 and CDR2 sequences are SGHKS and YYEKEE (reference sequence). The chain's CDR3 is CASSPSGSTDTQYF. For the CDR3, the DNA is TGTGCCAGCAGCCCTAGCGGAAGCACAGATACGCAGTATTTT.

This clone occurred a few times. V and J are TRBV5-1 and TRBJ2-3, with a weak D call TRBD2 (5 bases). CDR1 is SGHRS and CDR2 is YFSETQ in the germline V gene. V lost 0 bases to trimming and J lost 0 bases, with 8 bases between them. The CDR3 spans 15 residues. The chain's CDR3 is CASSLASGSTDTQYF. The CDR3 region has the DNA TGCGCCAGCAGCTTGGCCAGCGGTAGCACAGATACGCAGTATTTT.

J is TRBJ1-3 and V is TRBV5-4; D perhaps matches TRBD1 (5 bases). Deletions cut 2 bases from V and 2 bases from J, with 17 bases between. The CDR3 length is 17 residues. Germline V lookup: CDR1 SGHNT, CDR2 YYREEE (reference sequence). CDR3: CASSFGAGKSTGNTIYF. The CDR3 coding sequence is TGTGCCAGCAGCTTTGGGGCAGGAAAATCGACTGGAAACACCATATATTTT.

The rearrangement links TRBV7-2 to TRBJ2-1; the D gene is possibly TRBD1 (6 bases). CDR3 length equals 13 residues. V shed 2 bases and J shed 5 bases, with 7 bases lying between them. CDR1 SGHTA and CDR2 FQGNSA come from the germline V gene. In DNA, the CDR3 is TGTGCCAGCAGCTTAAGACAGGACAATGAGCAGTTCTTC. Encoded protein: CASSLRQDNEQFF.

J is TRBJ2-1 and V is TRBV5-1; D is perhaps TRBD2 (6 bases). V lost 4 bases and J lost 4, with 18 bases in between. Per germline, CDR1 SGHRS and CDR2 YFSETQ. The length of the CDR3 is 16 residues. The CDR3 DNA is TGCGCCAGCAGCCCGGACTACTCGACCTTTTACAATGAGCAGTTCTTC. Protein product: CASSPDYSTFYNEQFF.

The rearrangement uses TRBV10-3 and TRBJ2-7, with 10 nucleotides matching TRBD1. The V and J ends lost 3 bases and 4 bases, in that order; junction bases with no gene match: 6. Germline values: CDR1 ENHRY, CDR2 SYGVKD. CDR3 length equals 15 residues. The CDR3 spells CAISDGQGEYYEQYF. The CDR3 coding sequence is TGTGCCATCAGTGATGGACAGGGGGAATATTACGAGCAGTACTTC.